This TCR beta chain was profiled in a study of T cell responses to AZD1222 COVID-19 vaccine. General observations from the study: Two doses of AZD1222 preceded a rise in Spike-specific TCR breadth and depth.

On this clone: Its antigen is not known.

Second-dose groups at about 4 or about 12 weeks were pooled. The method was immunoSEQ multiplex PCR; TCRdb's version includes in-frame clones alone and lacks a portion of them. The data hold 150,000 to 200,000 clones, with 92% observed a single time. The CDR3 runs 11 residues. Trimming left V 8 bases short and J 8 bases short, with 12 bases between. The TCR originated in an adult who received the AZD1222 COVID-19 vaccine. The rearrangement joins TRBV12-3 or TRBV12-4 to TRBJ1-2; unclear D gene. Sequencing used peripheral blood, obtained 28 days after the second AZD1222 dose. The CDR3 sequence: CASGPREGYTF. The CDR3 bases are TGTGCCAGCGGGCCCCGCGAGGGCTACACCTTC.